A single sample gave rise to the 30 T cell receptor beta chains below, sequenced in a study of post-analysis software for immune sequencing data (dated by TCRdb to 2014 to 2015). Which antigens these TCRs recognize remains unknown. Libraries were built with PCR. The run used an Illumina HiSeq 2500. To reduce PCR and sequencing biases, unique molecular identifiers were incorporated into the TCR beta cDNA libraries. The public reads were run again by TCRdb, first through fastp at Q25 and then through MiXCR, and only productive beta chains were kept. CDR3 protein duplicates are merged, each entry listing the most common genes and DNA. The sample table contains roughly 650,000 distinct CDR3 sequences; only one count was recorded for around 64% of them. About 10% of the sample lies in the top ten. The study at large found these results: Patients showed significantly higher frequencies than controls for about five TRBV segments, among them TRBV5-6, TRBV5-1 and TRBV20-1.

Sequenced sample: blood. The receptors shown here come from a girl aged 2 to 10 with multiple sclerosis.

This clonotype appeared a single time. The rearrangement joins TRBV15 to TRBJ1-5, with D unclear. Germline V gene lookup returns CDR1 LNHNV and CDR2 YYDKDF (reference sequence). Trimming pared 5 bases from V and 3 bases from J, leaving 5 bases between. The CDR3 sequence is 12 residues long. DNA for the CDR3: TGTGCCACCAGCCGGGACAATCAGCCCCAGCATTTT. Amino acid sequence: CATSRDNQPQHF.

The genes are TRBV29-1 and TRBJ2-1; TRBD1 aligns across 8 bases. The ends lost 6 bases at V and 1 base at J; junction bases unmatched: 11. This CDR3 is built from 16 residues. The germline gives CDR1 SQVTM, CDR2 ANQGSEA. The chain's CDR3 is CSVPGRGRVSYNEQFF. The CDR3 coding sequence is TGCAGCGTCCCGGGCAGGGGGCGAGTATCCTACAATGAGCAGTTCTTC.

This sequence joins TRBV5-6 and TRBJ2-3; weak D call: TRBD2 (6 bases). CDR1 is SGHDT, CDR2 YYEEEE, per germline. The CDR3 runs to 17 residues. Trimming took off 4 bases at V and 4 bases at J, with 22 bases between the two ends. The CDR3 DNA sequence: TGTGCCAGCAGCCGAGCACCAGCGGGTAGTGTAGCAGATACGCAGTATTTT. It encodes CASSRAPAGSVADTQYF.

This chain joins TRBV4-2 and TRBJ2-1; D gene unclear. Germline CDR1 is LGHNA and CDR2 is YNFKEQ. V was shortened by 6 bases and J by 2 bases, with 14 bases between the two germline ends. CDR3 length equals 15 residues. CDR3 DNA sequence: TGTGCCAGCAGTACCTTGGGTAGGGCCTACAATGAGCAGTTCTTC. Protein sequence: CASSTLGRAYNEQFF.

This clonotype was recorded a few times. The chain links TRBV20-1 to TRBJ2-1; TRBD1 aligns across 9 bases. The length of the CDR3 is 13 residues. J lost 5 bases, V lost 5 bases, and 4 bases had no gene match. Germline CDR1 reads DFQATT; CDR2 reads SNEGSKA (reference sequence). In DNA, the CDR3 is TGCAGTGCTTTCCGGGACAGGGACAATGAGCAGTTCTTC. This translates into CSAFRDRDNEQFF.

This clonotype was detected a few times. This sequence joins TRBV7-9 and TRBJ2-1; the match to TRBD1 covers 8 bases. The CDR3 contains 12 residues. J was trimmed by 12 bases and V by 5 bases; bases with no gene match: 6. Germline values: CDR1 SEHNR, CDR2 FQNEAQ (reference sequence). The DNA for the CDR3 is TGTGCCAGCAGCCCCGACAGGGGTACGCAGTTCTTC. Amino acids: CASSPDRGTQFF.

This clonotype showed up just once. The V call is TRBV25-1, the J call TRBJ1-2; D not resolved. The CDR3 is 13 residues long. Trimming shortened V by 4 bases and J by 3 bases, and 9 bases separated the two germline ends. Germline V gene data show CDR1 as MGHDK and CDR2 as SYGVNS. The CDR3 DNA reads as TGTGCCAGCAGTGGCGGAATCGACTATGGCTACACCTTC. As protein: CASSGGIDYGYTF.

This chain joins TRBV12-3 or TRBV12-4 and TRBJ1-2, with D perhaps TRBD1 (5 bases). This CDR3 region has 13 residues. With 6 bases removed from V and 5 bases from J, the gap between germline ends came to 13 bases. The CDR3 loop is CASRRQTVYGYTF. DNA of the CDR3: TGTGCCAGCAGGCGACAGACCGTGTATGGCTACACCTTC.

The gene calls are TRBV7-2 and TRBJ2-1; the match to TRBD2 covers 9 bases. J gave up 5 bases and V 8 bases, and 7 bases lay outside the gene matches. Looked up from germline, CDR1 is SGHTA and CDR2 is FQGNSA. This CDR3 has 14 amino acids. The CDR3 region is CASQRTSADNEQFF. The CDR3 coding sequence is TGTGCCAGCCAGCGGACTAGCGCCGACAATGAGCAGTTCTTC.

This chain links TRBV29-1 with TRBJ1-1, with 7 bases lining up with TRBD1. Per the germline V gene, CDR1 is SQVTM and CDR2 is ANQGSEA. There are 13 residues in the CDR3. V dropped 7 bases and J dropped 2; count of bases not matched to a gene: 7. The CDR3 DNA reads as TGCAGCGCTCTGGACAGGTCAAACACTGAAGCTTTCTTT. It yields the protein CSALDRSNTEAFF.

V usage is TRBV20-1 and J usage is TRBJ1-5; 8 nucleotides align to TRBD1. Looked up from germline, CDR1 is DFQATT and CDR2 is SNEGSKA (reference sequence). The CDR3 consists of 15 residues. After removal of 1 base from V and 3 bases from J, the junction contained 5 bases not matched to a gene. The CDR3 protein is CSARVGQALNQPQHF. The CDR3 nucleotides are TGCAGTGCTAGAGTGGGACAGGCCCTCAATCAGCCCCAGCATTTT.

This clonotype was seen only a few times. The gene calls are TRBV24-1 and TRBJ2-3, with TRBD1 matching 7 bases. CDR3 size: 16 residues. V lost 0 bases to trimming and J lost 4 bases; unmatched junction nucleotides: 6. CDR1 and CDR2 (germline): KGHDR, SFDVKD. This chain's CDR3 is CATSDLEGARADTQYF. DNA for the CDR3: TGTGCCACCAGTGATTTGGAGGGGGCGAGGGCAGATACGCAGTATTTT.

The chain couples TRBV29-1 to TRBJ2-5, with a tentative D call TRBD1 (6 bases). The length of the CDR3 is 13 residues. V was trimmed by 4 bases and J by 0 bases, leaving 9 bases between them. Germline CDR1 and CDR2: SQVTM and ANQGSEA. The DNA of the CDR3 is TGCAGCGTTGGGTCAGGGGACCAAGAGACCCAGTACTTC. Translated, it gives CSVGSGDQETQYF.

The genes are TRBV29-1 and TRBJ2-1; TRBD2 is a possible D gene (5 bases). Germline assignment: CDR1 SQVTM and CDR2 ANQGSEA. Trimming took off 0 bases at V and 10 bases at J, with 10 bases between the two ends. The CDR3 has 12 residues. The CDR3 protein is CSVEENGEEQFF. The CDR3 bases are TGCAGCGTTGAAGAGAACGGGGAGGAGCAGTTCTTC.

This clonotype was seen a handful of times. The genes are TRBV20-1 and TRBJ2-5, with D tentatively TRBD2 (5 bases). The length of the CDR3 is 12 residues. With 1 base removed from V and 5 bases from J, the gap between germline ends came to 8 bases. CDR1 and CDR2 from the germline V gene are DFQATT and SNEGSKA (reference sequence). DNA for the CDR3: TGCAGTGCTAGAGTCGGCGGGGAGACCCAGTACTTC. Amino acid sequence: CSARVGGETQYF.

The chain has TRBV7-2 and TRBJ2-3, with D possibly being TRBD2 (7 bases). Trimming pared 5 bases from V and 0 bases from J, leaving 15 bases between. The CDR3 runs 16 residues. Germline V gene sequence: CDR1 SGHTA, CDR2 FQGNSA. CDR3 residues: CASSKGRDTSTDTQYF. The CDR3 nucleotides are TGTGCCAGCAGCAAAGGGAGGGACACTAGCACAGATACGCAGTATTTT. Filled out from reference TRBV7-2 and TRBJ2-3, the complete variable domain reads GAGVSQSPSNKVTEKGKDVELRCDPISGHTALYWYRQSLGQGLEFLIYFQGNSAPDKSGLPSDRFSAERTGGSVSTLTIQRTQQEDSAVYLCASSKGRDTSTDTQYFGPGTRLTVL.

This clonotype was detected only once. This rearrangement joins TRBV18 to TRBJ2-7; TRBD2 matches at 8 bases. CDR3 length equals 15 residues. Germline trimming cut 1 base from V and 1 base from J; bases unmatched to any gene: 3. Germline lookup yields CDR1 KGHSH and CDR2 LQKENI. CDR3 residues: CASSPQSSGSYEQYF. The CDR3 region has the DNA TGTGCCAGCTCACCACAATCTAGCGGGTCCTACGAGCAGTACTTC.

The rearrangement uses TRBV5-1 and TRBJ2-7; TRBD1 agrees at 7 bases. CDR1 is SGHRS and CDR2 is YFSETQ in the germline V gene. The junction had 9 bases not matched to a gene; V was cut back by 3 bases and J by 6 bases. The CDR3 totals 14 residues. The CDR3 DNA is TGCGCCAGCAGCTCCCCGGGACAGTTTGGCGAGCAGTACTTC. Translating gives CASSSPGQFGEQYF.

This clonotype was detected a few times. This chain links TRBV6-4 with TRBJ2-1; unclear D gene. The germline V gene encodes CDR1 MRHNA and CDR2 SNTAGT. Deletions cut 5 bases from V and 7 bases from J, with 15 bases between. The CDR3 runs to 14 residues. The CDR3 region is CASSPADYINEQFF. CDR3 bases: TGTGCCAGCAGTCCGGCCGATTACATTAATGAGCAGTTCTTC.

The chain has TRBV24-1 and TRBJ1-5; 8 bases align to TRBD1. The junction had 8 bases not matched to a gene; V was cut back by 2 bases and J by 3 bases. This CDR3 has 17 residues. Germline V lookup: CDR1 KGHDR, CDR2 SFDVKD. Here the CDR3 DNA reads TGTGCCACCAGTGATTCCATGGGGACAGGCAACAATCAGCCCCAGCATTTT. It translates to CATSDSMGTGNNQPQHF.

The CDR3 DNA is TGTGCCAGCAGCTTGTCGGGGCGGAGGTCACCCCTCCACTTT. Translation gives CASSLSGRRSPLHF. V and J are TRBV7-3 and TRBJ1-6; weak D call: TRBD1 (5 bases). The length of the CDR3 is 14 residues. The germline CDR1 and CDR2 sequences are SGHTA and FQGTGA. Trimming shortened V by 3 bases and J by 10 bases, and 13 bases separated the two germline ends.

The V call is TRBV10-3, the J call TRBJ2-5; 13 nucleotides align to TRBD2. The CDR3 runs 15 residues. Germline V gene sequence: CDR1 ENHRY, CDR2 SYGVKD. V dropped 11 bases and J dropped 4; count of bases not matched to a gene: 10. The CDR3 region has the DNA TGTGCCGTCCGGACTAGCGGGAGAGAGATAGAGACCCAGTACTTC. This translates into CAVRTSGREIETQYF.

Only one count was recorded for this clonotype. The chain uses TRBV5-1 and TRBJ2-3, with 9 bases lining up with TRBD2. Germline CDR1 and CDR2: SGHRS and YFSETQ. J lost 9 bases, V lost 0 bases, and 8 bases had no gene match. The CDR3 runs 15 residues. This chain's CDR3 is CASSLGLAVQGTQYF. The CDR3 region has the DNA TGCGCCAGCAGCTTGGGACTAGCGGTTCAGGGAACGCAGTATTTT. The full variable domain, its missing parts supplied by reference TRBV5-1 and TRBJ2-3, is KAGVTQTPRYLIKTRGQQVTLSCSPISGHRSVSWYQQTPGQGLQFLFEYFSETQRNKGNFPGRFSGRQFSNSRSEMNVSTLELGDSALYLCASSLGLAVQGTQYFGPGTRLTVL.

This clonotype was observed a handful of times. The rearrangement joins TRBV20-1 to TRBJ2-5; D call uncertain. CDR1 is DFQATT, CDR2 SNEGSKA, per germline (reference sequence). Trimming removed 0 bases at V and 5 bases at J, with 7 bases between. The CDR3 contains 12 residues. The CDR3 loop reads CSARDIGETQYF. The CDR3 DNA sequence: TGCAGTGCTAGAGATATTGGGGAGACCCAGTACTTC.

As concerns this clonotype: A junction end diverges from the germline sequence, so it may reflect a read error. The gene calls are TRBV25-1 and TRBJ1-2, with 8 bases lining up with TRBD1. The CDR3 runs to 13 residues. Germline loops: CDR1 MGHDK, CDR2 SYGVNS. The CDR3 sequence is CASSEGQGDGCTF. CDR3 DNA sequence: TGTGCCAGCAGTGAAGGACAGGGTGATGGCTGCACCTTC.

J is TRBJ1-2 and V is TRBV25-1; maybe TRBD1 (5 bases). The V gene's germline CDR1 is MGHDK and CDR2 SYGVNS. V was clipped by 3 bases and J by 4 bases, with 12 bases between them. The CDR3 has 14 residues. CDR3 coding DNA: TGTGCCAGCAGTGACCACGGGGCAGGCTATGGCTACACCTTC. It codes for CASSDHGAGYGYTF.

This sequence joins TRBV5-1 and TRBJ2-1, with a weak D call TRBD2 (6 bases). Germline CDR1 SGHRS, CDR2 YFSETQ. Between the trimmed V and J ends, which lost 4 bases and 6 bases, there was a span of 14 bases. This CDR3 is built from 14 residues. CDR3 loop: CASSRSRGSNEQFF. The CDR3 DNA follows: TGCGCCAGCAGCCGATCCCGGGGGTCCAATGAGCAGTTCTTC. Drawing the rest from reference TRBV5-1 and TRBJ2-1, the complete variable domain is KAGVTQTPRYLIKTRGQQVTLSCSPISGHRSVSWYQQTPGQGLQFLFEYFSETQRNKGNFPGRFSGRQFSNSRSEMNVSTLELGDSALYLCASSRSRGSNEQFFGPGTRLTVL.

The chain carries TRBV20-1 and TRBJ2-3, with TRBD2 identical over 14 bases. This CDR3 is built from 17 residues. The germline V gene has CDR1 DFQATT and CDR2 SNEGSKA (reference sequence). V was clipped by 4 bases and J by 0 bases; unmatched bases: 6. The CDR3 region is CSATRTSGGTSTDTQYF. The DNA of the CDR3 is TGCAGTGCTACCCGGACTAGCGGGGGGACGAGCACAGATACGCAGTATTTT.

As DNA, the CDR3 is TGTGCCAGCAGTTACGGCTCTTCGCTCATGAACACTGAAGCTTTCTTT. Residues: CASSYGSSLMNTEAFF. The chain joins TRBV6-5 to TRBJ1-1; no clear D. Germline V lookup: CDR1 MNHEY, CDR2 SVGAGI. V lost 2 bases, J lost 0 bases, and 13 bases lay in between. The CDR3 sequence is 16 residues long.

In this sample, this clonotype turned up a few times. The gene calls are TRBV14 and TRBJ1-1; D not resolved. CDR1 and CDR2 (germline): SGHDN, FVKESK. CDR3 length equals 14 residues. Trimming removed 6 bases from V and 0 bases from J, with 11 bases in between. The CDR3 spells CASRSLRMNTEAFF. The CDR3 nucleotides read TGTGCCAGCAGATCTTTACGGATGAACACTGAAGCTTTCTTT.